Included here is one TCR beta chain sequence, with context. The data belong to a study of blood T cell repertoires in COVID-19. The wider study: Samples representing acute and convalescent COVID-19 were sourced from the United States, Italy and Spain.

Per the study methods: Amplification of reference gene primers was used by the study to estimate nucleated cell counts. Some clones are missing from TCRdb's copy, which holds only in-frame ones; the method was immunoSEQ multiplex PCR. V and J calls and clone size are copied from that table; D and trimming were computed from the DNA. The repertoire holds roughly 180,000 clones, 80% to 90% seen once, with more than 7.5% in the top ten. V was trimmed by 7 bases and J by 1 base, leaving 13 bases between them. The V gene's germline CDR1 is SNHLY and CDR2 FYNNEI. The CDR3 loop spans 14 amino acids. The rearrangement joins TRBV2 to TRBJ1-1, with D perhaps TRBD1 (5 bases). This receptor was obtained from a man between 35 and 55 years old who had recovered from COVID-19. Sequenced sample: peripheral blood. CDR3 nucleotides: TGTGCCAGCAACTTGGGGGGGAAGAACACTGAAGCTTTCTTT. This sequence encodes CASNLGGKNTEAFF.